This T cell receptor (beta chain) was identified in a study of patients and donors after allogeneic stem cell transplantation. The germline V gene encodes CDR1 LNHNV and CDR2 YYDKDF (reference sequence). Trimming removed 3 bases from V and 3 bases from J; junction bases left unmatched: 11. This CDR3 region has 16 residues. TCRdb reanalysed the RT-PCR reads using MiXCR and keeps one entry per CDR3 protein. The sample includes 900,000 to 1,000,000 distinct CDR3 sequences, over 15% of them seen just once. This clonotype was detected a few times. The chain employs TRBV15 and TRBJ2-7; 7 bases align to TRBD2. Sequencing was performed on blood, either unsorted or a sorted T cell fraction (not recorded which). The receptor's source is a human donor who was either an allogeneic HSCT recipient or a stem cell or donor lymphocyte infusion donor (not recorded which). It is not recorded whose cells these are; they may come from a transplant donor. In DNA, the CDR3 is TGTGCCACCAGCAGGGCGCGGGACCTAGCGGTCTACGAGCAGTACTTC. Its protein is CATSRARDLAVYEQYF.